This T cell receptor (beta chain) was sequenced for a study of molecular identifiers for immune sequencing clone quantification (dated by TCRdb to 2017 to 2018). The study in broad terms: For a replicate experiment, RNA from roughly 20,000 or 100,000 naive CD8 T cells was divided into five aliquots, and four of the five aliquots were sequenced. This methods study used CD8 T cells to benchmark TCR RNA copy counting and molecular-identifier clustering-based TCR repertoire sequencing (MIDCIRS). General findings and caveats noted by the study authors: In CMV-specific effector cells, clones with more than 20 RNA copies accounted for over 97% of molecules, whereas in naive cells such clones accounted for under 1%. The sizes of highly expanded clones could end up underestimated when identical TCR molecules share a barcode. A single cell's worth of spiked-in Jurkat TCR RNA was reported detectable even among about a million naive CD8 T cells. Spiked-in Jurkat TCR RNA (approximately 10 copies' worth), which is not part of the donor repertoire, was contained in the naive libraries. When barcode sub-clustering was left out, chimeric consensus sequences inflated TCR diversity, with chimeras reaching as high as 47%. Approximately 3 recovered TCR RNA copies per cell were obtained by modeling, versus approximately 10 by digital PCR, implying a capture efficiency of about 30%.

On this clonotype itself: Its antigen remains undetermined. No much larger clone is present one base from it, and per-base qualities are unavailable.

Trimmed from V: 6 bases; trimmed from J: 3 bases; junction bases lacking a gene match: 2. The CDR3 sequence holds 13 residues, the cysteine and phenylalanine included. The read is trimmed to its CDR3 DNA, 39 bases read in frame from base 1. The germline V gene sets CDR1 to MNHEY and CDR2 to SVGEGT. Libraries of naive CD8 T cells were built from around 20,000 to 990,000 sorted cells, with 10%, 30% or 50% of the purified RNA used. Naive CD8 T cells were FACS-sorted as CD8+CD4-CCR7+CD45RA+ on a BD FACSAria II into RLT Plus buffer. To test detection sensitivity, Jurkat RNA equivalent to nine to ten TCR copies was spiked into samples of about 19,000-1,000,000 naive CD8 T cells. Enrichment of CD8 T cells was done with RosetteSep CD8+ T Cell Enrichment Cocktail plus Ficoll-Paque, and ACK red cell lysis came afterward. The protocol used for the library was PCR. TCRdb lists the instrument as Illumina HiSeq 4000. Bulk TCR libraries were generated as previously described, with the TCR primers listed in Table S5 used. Purification of total RNA was performed with the Qiagen AllPrep DNA/RNA kit. Before analysis, reads from multiple sequencing runs of one library were combined. As for the authors' bioinformatics: Reads were retained only if their TCR constant sequence matched exactly, and those retained reads were trimmed to 150 nt and grouped according to their 12-nt molecular barcodes. Within each barcode group, reads were sub-clustered at a 15% Levenshtein threshold, and quality-weighted consensus sequences were built per RNA molecule. Non-functional sequences were discarded, and so were lower-count sequences lying one edit away from another sequence. Barcode sub-clusters with fewer than 20% of the maximum read count were removed, based on fitting two negative binomial distributions. TCRdb applied fastp at Q25 and MiXCR to the public reads, then kept only in-frame beta chains. Each CDR3 protein appears once, grouped with its most common genes and DNA. These V and J calls originate from TCRdb's pipeline instead of the authors' own analysis. The sample table records about 640,000 distinct CDR3 sequences; less than 20% of these occur just once. The top ten constitute 0.85% of the sample.

Input material: naive CD8+ T cells from blood, with Jurkat cell RNA spiked in. The sample's cell subset or site label, decoded: FACS-sorted CD8+CD4-CCR7+CD45RA+ naive T cells. The chain links TRBV6-2 or TRBV6-3 with TRBJ2-5; 9 central bases correspond to TRBD1. This TCR derives from a human donor in good health. Some libraries in this study had Jurkat cell RNA spiked in. In nucleotide form, the sequence is TGTGCCAGCAGACAGGGGGCAGAAGAGACCCAGTACTTC. Translated, it gives CASRQGAEETQYF.